A selection of T cell receptor beta chains follows, all from one sample in a study of blood T cell repertoires in COVID-19. Method: immunoSEQ multiplex PCR; TCRdb's copy keeps in-frame clones and lacks some. The sample records some 160,000 clones, more than 75% being singletons. Source material: peripheral blood. These TCRs come from a woman in her 70s with COVID-19, enrolled during active disease. The CDR3 runs from the conserved cysteine through the conserved F or W. The D gene is left open where the match is weak. The size of a clone is reported for some rows only, either as once, few or many, or as a class for expanded clones.

size,J,V,D,CDR3,DNA
-,TRBJ2-3,TRBV5-4,TRBD1,CASSLGGQGETDTQYF,TGTGCCAGCAGCTTGGGAGGACAGGGGGAAACAGATACGCAGTATTTT
-,TRBJ2-1,TRBV24-1,TRBD2,CATRGSGDNEQFF,TGTGCCACCAGAGGGAGCGGGGACAATGAGCAGTTCTTC
once,TRBJ1-3,TRBV7-2,TRBD1,CASSLTRQGLFSGNTIYF,TGTGCCAGCAGCTTAACTAGACAGGGTTTATTCTCTGGAAACACCATATATTTT
-,TRBJ2-5,TRBV5-1,TRBD2,CASSLGTRTQETQYF,TGCGCCAGCAGCTTGGGGACTAGGACTCAAGAGACCCAGTACTTC
-,TRBJ2-2,TRBV2,-,CASSPDNGELFF,TGTGCCAGCAGTCCGGACAACGGGGAGCTGTTTTTT
-,TRBJ2-3,TRBV19,TRBD2,CASSGRTSGGGDTQYF,TGTGCCAGTAGTGGCCGGACTAGCGGGGGAGGAGATACGCAGTATTTT
-,TRBJ2-3,TRBV24-1,TRBD2,CATSDYRGGTDTQYF,TGTGCCACCAGTGATTATCGGGGGGGCACAGATACGCAGTATTTT
-,TRBJ1-4,TRBV7-8,TRBD1,CASSFTGVQDEKLFF,TGTGCCAGCAGCTTTACAGGGGTTCAGGATGAAAAACTGTTTTTT
few,TRBJ1-5,TRBV2,-,CASSGQGNQPQHF,TGTGCCAGCAGCGGGCAGGGGAATCAGCCCCAGCATTTT
-,TRBJ2-5,TRBV11-2,TRBD1,CASSETGGQETQYF,TGTGCCAGCAGCGAAACAGGGGGCCAAGAGACCCAGTACTTC
-,TRBJ2-2,TRBV7-3,TRBD2,CASSVTSGGAAGELFF,TGTGCCAGCAGCGTTACTAGCGGGGGGGCCGCCGGGGAGCTGTTTTTT
-,TRBJ2-7,TRBV5-1,TRBD1,CASNPGQGPYEQYF,TGCGCCTCAAATCCGGGACAGGGACCCTACGAGCAGTACTTC
-,TRBJ1-2,TRBV3-1/TRBV3-2,-,CASSPREQPLNYGYTF,TGTGCCAGCAGCCCGAGAGAACAGCCACTTAACTATGGCTACACCTTC
-,TRBJ1-4,TRBV5-6,-,CASSLSHLNEKLFF,TGTGCCAGCAGCTTATCACACCTCAATGAAAAACTGTTTTTT
-,TRBJ1-5,TRBV28,TRBD1,CASSPGGYGPQHF,TGTGCCAGCAGCCCAGGGGGCTATGGGCCCCAGCATTTT
-,TRBJ2-7,TRBV30,TRBD2,CAFKGTSGGLKCF,TGTGCCTTTAAGGGGACTAGCGGGGGCCTGAAATGCTTC
-,TRBJ1-1,TRBV12-3/TRBV12-4,TRBD1,CASRRQGLTEAFF,TGTGCCAGCAGACGACAGGGGTTAACTGAAGCTTTCTTT
-,TRBJ1-6,TRBV6-6,TRBD1,CARIRGQGVFNSPLHF,TGTGCCAGGATTCGGGGACAGGGGGTTTTTAATTCACCCCTCCACTTT
-,TRBJ1-4,TRBV7-9,TRBD1,CASSLGVDRVHEKLFF,TGTGCCAGCAGCTTAGGGGTGGACAGGGTTCATGAAAAACTGTTTTTT
-,TRBJ1-2,TRBV27,TRBD1,CASRQGTVNYGYTF,TGTGCCAGTCGACAGGGGACCGTTAACTATGGCTACACCTTC
-,TRBJ1-4,TRBV5-4,TRBD1,CASSPGQGAGRNEKLFF,TGTGCCAGCAGCCCCGGACAGGGCGCTGGCAGGAATGAAAAACTGTTTTTT
-,TRBJ2-1,TRBV4-1,TRBD2,CASSQKAGGPGEQFF,TGCGCCAGCAGCCAAAAAGCGGGGGGGCCGGGAGAGCAGTTCTTC
-,TRBJ2-3,TRBV11-3,-,CASSSQGRHTDTQYF,TGTGCCAGCAGCTCCCAGGGGAGACACACAGATACGCAGTATTTT
-,TRBJ2-3,TRBV10-1,TRBD1,CASRPGQGEWCTDTQYF,TGCGCCAGCAGGCCGGGACAGGGTGAGTGGTGCACAGATACGCAGTATTTT